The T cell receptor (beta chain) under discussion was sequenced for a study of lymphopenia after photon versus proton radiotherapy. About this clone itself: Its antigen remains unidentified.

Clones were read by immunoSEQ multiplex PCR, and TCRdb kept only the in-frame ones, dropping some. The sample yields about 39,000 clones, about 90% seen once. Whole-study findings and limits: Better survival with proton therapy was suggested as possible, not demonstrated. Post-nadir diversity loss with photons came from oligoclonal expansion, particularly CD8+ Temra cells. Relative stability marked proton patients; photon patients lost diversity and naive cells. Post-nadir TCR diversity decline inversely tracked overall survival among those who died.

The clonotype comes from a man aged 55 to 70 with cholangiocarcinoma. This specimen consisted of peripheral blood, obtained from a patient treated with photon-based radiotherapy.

CDR3 amino acids: CASSPSGTAYEQYF. CDR3 in DNA: TGTGCCAGCTCACCCTCCGGGACAGCCTACGAGCAGTACTTC. The chain recombines TRBV18 with TRBJ2-7; 7 bases agree with TRBD1. With 3 bases clipped from V and 2 bases from J, the junction kept 4 bases outside the gene matches. Per germline, CDR1 KGHSH and CDR2 LQKENI. This CDR3 is built from 14 residues. The variable domain in full, completed from reference TRBV18 and TRBJ2-7, reads NAGVMQNPRHLVRRRGQEARLRCSPMKGHSHVYWYRQLPEEGLKFMVYLQKENIIDESGMPKERFSAEFPKEGPSILRIQQVVRGDSAAYFCASSPSGTAYEQYFGPGTRLTVT.